A selection of T cell receptor beta chains follows, all from one sample in a study of control samples from healthy donors and cancer patients. The repertoire was sequenced with immunoSEQ multiplex PCR; TCRdb's copy has only in-frame clones and lacks some. The sample contains approximately 130,000 clones, roughly nine tenths of which appear only once. Sequenced material: blood. The receptors stem from a man between 45 and 60 years old in good health. The CDR3 runs from the conserved cysteine through the conserved F or W. Fields, in order: D gene, clone size, J gene, V gene, CDR3 protein, CDR3 DNA. The D gene is left open where the match is weak. Clone size is shown for a subset of rows, as once, few, many or a class of expanded clone.

D: -
size: few
J: TRBJ1-1
V: TRBV7-2
CDR3: CASSLDRDGNTEAFF
DNA: TGTGCCAGCAGCTTAGACAGGGATGGGAACACTGAAGCTTTCTTT

D: -
size: -
J: TRBJ1-1
V: TRBV18
CDR3: CASSPSGRGTEAFF
DNA: TGTGCCAGCTCACCATCGGGGCGGGGGACTGAAGCTTTCTTT

D: -
size: -
J: TRBJ1-1
V: TRBV12-5
CDR3: CASGRGGRVTEAFF
DNA: TGTGCTAGTGGGCGCGGGGGCAGGGTCACTGAAGCTTTCTTT

D: -
size: -
J: TRBJ1-1
V: TRBV9
CDR3: CASAEEQHTEAFF
DNA: TGTGCCAGCGCCGAGGAGCAACACACTGAAGCTTTCTTT

D: TRBD2
size: -
J: TRBJ2-5
V: TRBV10-3
CDR3: CAISQSGGQETQYF
DNA: TGTGCCATCAGTCAGAGCGGGGGACAAGAGACCCAGTACTTC

D: -
size: -
J: TRBJ2-3
V: TRBV7-9
CDR3: CASSPRTIPTDTQYF
DNA: TGTGCCAGCAGCCCTCGGACAATCCCAACAGATACGCAGTATTTT

D: -
size: -
J: TRBJ1-6
V: TRBV19
CDR3: CASSRAEMNSPLHF
DNA: TGTGCCAGTAGTAGGGCGGAGATGAATTCACCCCTCCACTTT

D: -
size: -
J: TRBJ2-7
V: TRBV6-5
CDR3: CASSVTGGYSYEQYF
DNA: TGTGCCAGCTCAGTAACGGGCGGTTACTCCTACGAGCAGTACTTC

D: -
size: -
J: TRBJ2-7
V: TRBV12-3/TRBV12-4
CDR3: CASSFKVSYEQYF
DNA: TGTGCCAGCAGTTTCAAGGTCTCCTACGAGCAGTACTTC

D: -
size: -
J: TRBJ2-5
V: TRBV29-1
CDR3: CSVEDRRGRSSETQYF
DNA: TGCAGCGTTGAAGATCGGAGGGGCAGATCGTCGGAGACCCAGTACTTC

D: -
size: -
J: TRBJ1-3
V: TRBV5-6
CDR3: CASSRDTFFSGNTIYF
DNA: TGTGCCAGCAGCCGGGACACCTTTTTCTCTGGAAACACCATATATTTT

D: -
size: -
J: TRBJ2-2
V: TRBV3-1/TRBV3-2
CDR3: CASSNDRNTGELFF
DNA: TGTGCCAGCAGCAACGACAGGAACACCGGGGAGCTGTTTTTT

D: TRBD2
size: -
J: TRBJ2-3
V: TRBV7-6
CDR3: CASSWRGGNGDTQYF
DNA: TGTGCCAGCAGCTGGCGGGGGGGCAACGGAGATACGCAGTATTTT

D: -
size: -
J: TRBJ2-7
V: TRBV2
CDR3: CASSFGRTYEQYF
DNA: TGTGCCAGCAGTTTTGGACGTACCTACGAGCAGTACTTC

D: TRBD1
size: -
J: TRBJ1-2
V: TRBV2
CDR3: CASSGDSYGYTF
DNA: TGTGCCAGCAGCGGGGACAGCTATGGCTACACCTTC

D: -
size: once
J: TRBJ1-4
V: TRBV6-2/TRBV6-3
CDR3: CASSLVRRSTNEKLFF
DNA: TGTGCCAGCAGCCTAGTACGGCGATCAACTAATGAAAAACTGTTTTTT

D: TRBD1
size: -
J: TRBJ2-1
V: TRBV5-1
CDR3: CASSVQTGSGYNEQFF
DNA: TGCGCCAGCAGCGTCCAGACAGGGAGTGGCTACAATGAGCAGTTCTTC

D: -
size: -
J: TRBJ2-7
V: TRBV2
CDR3: CASSDRGSSYEQYF
DNA: TGTGCCAGCAGTGATAGGGGATCCTCCTACGAGCAGTACTTC

D: -
size: -
J: TRBJ1-1
V: TRBV5-8
CDR3: CASSAQGGLNTEAFF
DNA: TGTGCCAGCAGCGCACAGGGCGGCTTGAACACTGAAGCTTTCTTT

D: -
size: -
J: TRBJ2-3
V: TRBV27
CDR3: CASSPLPGTQYF
DNA: TGTGCCAGCAGTCCTCTCCCGGGGACGCAGTATTTT

D: -
size: -
J: TRBJ1-1
V: TRBV29-1
CDR3: CSVATNTEAFF
DNA: TGCAGCGTTGCGACCAACACTGAAGCTTTCTTT

D: TRBD1
size: -
J: TRBJ1-2
V: TRBV5-1
CDR3: CASSSTGGVYGYTF
DNA: TGCGCCAGCAGTTCCACAGGGGGCGTTTATGGCTACACCTTC

D: -
size: -
J: TRBJ1-4
V: TRBV6-5
CDR3: CASNPGRDKLFF
DNA: TGTGCCAGCAACCCAGGACGAGACAAACTGTTTTTT

D: TRBD1
size: -
J: TRBJ2-2
V: TRBV12-5
CDR3: CASGRATGGTGELFF
DNA: TGTGCTAGTGGCCGGGCTACAGGGGGCACCGGGGAGCTGTTTTTT

D: -
size: -
J: TRBJ2-5
V: TRBV7-8
CDR3: CASSSGGRQETQYF
DNA: TGTGCCAGCAGCTCGGGGGGCCGGCAAGAGACCCAGTACTTC

D: -
size: -
J: TRBJ1-3
V: TRBV3-1/TRBV3-2
CDR3: CASSHHRGGQPSGNTIYF
DNA: TGTGCCAGCAGCCACCACCGGGGGGGACAACCCTCTGGAAACACCATATATTTT